The entry below describes one TCR beta chain. Antigen unknown. The data are from a study of cytomegalovirus exposure and HLA in healthy donors. Across the whole study: Out of 398 genotyped donors, about 80% belonged to the Caucasian-associated ancestry cluster. Broader study findings: One variant, a missense change in DCLRE1C, was linked in a later analysis to TCR beta V- and J-gene trimming. Based on reports, TCR beta sequences accurately predicted HLA-A and HLA-B alleles for most subjects. Prior analysis indicated that the majority of TCR beta V segments exhibited productivity approximately 87% or approximately 30% of the time.

The CDR3 sequence is 14 residues long. CDR1 is MDHEN, CDR2 SYDVKM, per germline. V trimming: 9 bases; J trimming: 3 bases; junction bases outside the gene matches: 7. The PCR was carried out with 60 Vbeta primers and 13 Jbeta primers. Sequenced by immunoSEQ multiplex PCR; TCRdb stores in-frame clones only, minus some. The table records approximately 170,000 clones, roughly four fifths of them present only once. This clonotype was sampled from a female donor in good health and CMV-seronegative. Specimen: PBMCs. The chain recombines TRBV28 with TRBJ2-7, with TRBD2 matching 11 bases. CDR3 amino acids: CASLDTSGGYEQYF. CDR3 coding DNA: TGTGCCAGTCTCGATACTAGCGGGGGCTACGAGCAGTACTTC.